This T cell receptor (beta chain) was sequenced in a study of T cell responses to AZD1222 COVID-19 vaccine listed by TCRdb under 2021. Regarding the research as a whole: AZD1222 recipients with second doses at about 4 weeks or about 12 weeks were pooled, because spike-specific TCR depth and breadth did not differ between schedules. TCR sequencing covered 230 or so trial participants: 207 given two doses of AZD1222 and 26 given two doses of MenACWY control vaccine. Enrollment into the trials was organized by age into subgroups of 18-55, 56-69 and 70-plus years, and those subgroups contained 148, 28 and 57 TCR-sequenced participants, respectively.

Reading the label with the study, this specimen's time point is: baseline before first vaccination. Vaccinee samples were obtained from the UK trials COV001 and COV002, which included a single-blind randomized controlled phase 2/3 trial of AZD1222 (ChAdOx1 nCoV-19) in healthy adults. For TCRbeta chain sequencing, PBMC samples from trial participants were taken at day 0 and at day 28 after the second dose. About this clone: Its target antigen remains unknown. Base qualities are not provided; no much larger clone lies one nucleotide away.

What the research found in general, with its limitations: Epitopes outside the regions mutated in the B.1.351 and B.1.1.7 variants were reportedly recognized by nearly half of the unique spike-specific TCRs. Because no day 14 peak-response samples were available, the repertoires could be characterized only after the peak T cell response. Most participants were white British and females outnumbered males, and the authors suggested that clonal diversity may have been underestimated. After two AZD1222 doses, both the breadth and the depth of spike-specific TCRs were significantly higher than at day 0 and than in MenACWY recipients. Conclusions about previously exposed vaccinees are limited, since just six AZD1222 recipients were seropositive for SARS-CoV-2 at baseline. In the small 56-69-year group, the increase in depth fell short of significance, most likely because of low power. The vaccine-associated CD4 TCRs covered the entire spike protein, and the dominant responses fell in regions 160-218 and 743-854.

Measured from the cysteine to the phenylalanine, the CDR3 is 15 residues long. The sequence is cut down to CDR3 DNA, 45 bases in frame from base 1. CDR1 and CDR2, looked up from the germline V gene, are SGHTS and YDEGEE. Ends trimmed: V by 0 bases, J by 4 bases; bases unmatched to a gene: 3. The CDR3 regions of human TCRbeta chains were analyzed by immunosequencing. In the authors' own workflow: TCRs in the repertoires were compared against a reference library of SARS-CoV-2-specific TCRs that had been generated with the MIRA antigen-specificity platform. Breadth meant the fraction of unique TCRs that were SARS-CoV-2-associated, whereas depth meant the fraction of total T cells that were SARS-CoV-2-associated. Using the MIRA data, each spike-specific TCR was mapped to the spike region that the TCR reacts to and placed in a CD4 or CD8 class. Log10-transformed breadth and depth values were compared by one-way ANOVA with Sidak's multiple comparisons tests. This is the immuneACCESS table as TCRdb keeps it, with only in-frame sequences that have V and J called. A part of the clones is gone; compared with another copy, unresolved V genes explain less than half, and the rest is unexplained. The DNA was the basis for D and trimming; V, J and clone size are from that table. The sample table holds approximately 89,000 clones, of which 92% were seen once. Of the sample, approximately 5.5% falls within the top ten clones.

The sequences come from peripheral blood, collected on day 0 of AZD1222 vaccination. The rearranged segments are TRBV5-8 and TRBJ1-5, with 8 bases matching TRBD1. This sequence was found in an adult in good health. The DNA reads TGTGCCAGCAGCTTGGGACAGGGGAAAAATCAGCCCCAGCATTTT. Translated, it gives CASSLGQGKNQPQHF. The reference TRBV5-8 and TRBJ1-5 proteins fill in what lies around the CDR3, so the full variable domain reads EAGVTQSPTHLIKTRGQQATLRCSPISGHTSVYWYQQALGLGLQFLLWYDEGEERNRGNFPPRFSGRQFPNYSSELNVNALELEDSALYLCASSLGQGKNQPQHFGDGTRLSIL.